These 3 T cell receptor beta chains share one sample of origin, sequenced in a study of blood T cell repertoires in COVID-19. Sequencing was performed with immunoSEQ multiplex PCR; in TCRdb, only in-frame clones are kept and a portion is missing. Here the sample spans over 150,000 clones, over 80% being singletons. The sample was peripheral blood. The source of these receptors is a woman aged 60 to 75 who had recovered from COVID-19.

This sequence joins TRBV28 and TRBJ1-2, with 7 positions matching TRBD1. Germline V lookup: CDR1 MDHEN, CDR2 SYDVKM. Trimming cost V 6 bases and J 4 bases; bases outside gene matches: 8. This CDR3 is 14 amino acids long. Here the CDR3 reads CASRFPGTAYGYTF. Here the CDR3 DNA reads TGTGCCAGCAGATTTCCCGGGACAGCCTATGGCTACACCTTC.

The CDR3 nucleotides read TGTGCCAGCAGCTTACTAGGCGGGGGGTACAATGAGCAGTTCTTC. This translates into CASSLLGGGYNEQFF. The chain employs TRBV11-2 and TRBJ2-1; 8 positions agree with TRBD2. Trimming at V came to 2 bases and at J to 4 bases, leaving 4 bases not matched to a gene. Germline V gene lookup returns CDR1 SGHAT and CDR2 FQNNGV. This CDR3 has 15 residues.

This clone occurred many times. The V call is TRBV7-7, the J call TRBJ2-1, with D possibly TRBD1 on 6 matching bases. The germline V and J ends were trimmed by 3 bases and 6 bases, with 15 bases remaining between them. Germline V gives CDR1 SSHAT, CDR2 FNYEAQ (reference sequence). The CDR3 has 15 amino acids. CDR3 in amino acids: CASSLAQGTRNEQFF. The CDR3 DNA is TGTGCCAGCAGCTTGGCCCAGGGGACGCGCAATGAGCAGTTCTTC.